This is a list of T cell receptor beta chains from one sample in a study of CD8 T cells in ankylosing spondylitis. TCRdb reprocessed the 5' RACE reads with MiXCR, giving one entry per CDR3 protein. Here the sample spans fewer than 180,000 distinct CDR3 sequences, under 55% being singletons. Sequenced: synovial fluid, either unsorted or a sorted T cell fraction (not recorded which). The origin of the receptors is a male donor with ankylosing spondylitis. Each CDR3 is given with its conserved first and last residue. D genes are given only for firm matches. Part of the rows lack a size; the others show once, few, many or a class for expanded clones.

many	TRBV10-3	NA	TRBJ2-7	TGTGCCATCAGTGATCCGGGGGGCAGTATGTACGAGCAGTACTTC	CAISDPGGSMYEQYF
NA	TRBV4-1	NA	TRBJ2-1	TGCGCCAGCAGCACCGACAGATCCCACCCCTACAATGAGCAGTTCTTC	CASSTDRSHPYNEQFF
NA	TRBV25-1	TRBD1	TRBJ2-7	TGTGCCAGCAGTGAATATGGGACAGGGGGCGAGCAGTACTTC	CASSEYGTGGEQYF
NA	TRBV14	NA	TRBJ2-5	TGTGCCAGTTCCCCGGAGACCCAGTACTTC	CASSPETQYF
few	TRBV12-3/TRBV12-4	TRBD1	TRBJ2-7	TGTGCCAGCAGTCCCCTGGGGACAGGGTCCTACGAGCAGTACTTC	CASSPLGTGSYEQYF
many	TRBV24-1	TRBD1	TRBJ1-5	TGTGCCACCAGTGCCCGAGGGGGCGGCAATCAGCCCCAGCATTTT	CATSARGGGNQPQHF
many	TRBV4-2	NA	TRBJ2-1	TGTGCCAGCAGCCCCATTGCGGGTTACAATGAGCAGTTCTTC	CASSPIAGYNEQFF
few	TRBV7-9	NA	TRBJ2-7	TGTGCCAGCAGCTTAGATCCAGCAGCCCCCCCATGCGAGCAGTACTTC	CASSLDPAAPPCEQYF
few	TRBV12-3/TRBV12-4	TRBD1	TRBJ1-2	TGTGCCAGCAGTGACAGGGACTATGGCTACACCTTC	CASSDRDYGYTF
NA	TRBV4-1	TRBD2	TRBJ2-3	TGCGCCAGCAGCACCCGACCATTGCCGGGACTAGCGGGTTGGAATACGCAGTATTTT	CASSTRPLPGLAGWNTQYF
NA	TRBV7-2	NA	TRBJ2-1	TGTGCCAGCAGCTTAGTTAGGGCGCAGTTCTTC	CASSLVRAQFF
few	TRBV27	NA	TRBJ2-1	TGTGCCAGCAGTTACGAGGGGTACAATGAGCAGTTCTTC	CASSYEGYNEQFF
NA	TRBV20-1	NA	TRBJ1-6	TGCAGTGCTATCAGCATGGTCCCCTCAAGCTCCTATAATTCACCCCTCCACTTT	CSAISMVPSSSYNSPLHF
NA	TRBV7-2	NA	TRBJ2-5	TGTGCCAGCAGCCGCCTCCAGACCCAGTACTTC	CASSRLQTQYF
once	TRBV20-1	NA	TRBJ2-2	TGCAGTGCTAGAGATCCCGTGCCCGAGAGGGCCCGGCGGAGCGGGGAGCTGTTTTTT	CSARDPVPERARRSGELFF
NA	TRBV12-3/TRBV12-4	TRBD2	TRBJ2-7	TGTGCCAGCAGTCCCGATTTGACTAGCGGGAGTCTATACGAGCAGTACTTC	CASSPDLTSGSLYEQYF
NA	TRBV16	NA	TRBJ2-2	TGTGCCAGCAGCCAATGGGAGAACACCGGGGAGCTGTTTTTT	CASSQWENTGELFF
few	TRBV27	TRBD2	TRBJ2-3	TGTGCCACCTCCCGGACTAGCGGGAGTCCAGATACGCAGTATTTT	CATSRTSGSPDTQYF
few	TRBV4-2	TRBD2	TRBJ2-5	TGTGCCAGCAGCCAAGATTGGAGCGGGGGGTCGGGAGAGACCCAGTACTTC	CASSQDWSGGSGETQYF
NA	TRBV27	NA	TRBJ1-4	TGTGCCAGCAGCCCCTGGCCGAATGAAAAACTGTTTTTT	CASSPWPNEKLFF
many	TRBV7-9	TRBD2	TRBJ2-1	TGTGCCAGCAGCGCTCCGACTAGCGGGTTAGGTAATGAGCAGTTCTTC	CASSAPTSGLGNEQFF
NA	TRBV9	NA	TRBJ1-1	TGTGCCAGCAGCCGACGGGGGGACGACACTGAAGCTTTCTTT	CASSRRGDDTEAFF